Presented here are 12 T cell receptor beta chains from one specimen sequenced in a study of lymphopenia after photon versus proton radiotherapy (dated by TCRdb to the late 2010s). Libraries were constructed by the immunoSEQ multiplex PCR assay. In TCRdb, the immuneACCESS table is reduced to in-frame sequences with V and J assigned. These tables do not hold every clone; where another copy was compared, an unresolved V gene accounts for under half, and the others remain unexplained. The sample table lists roughly 49,000 clones, more than 90% of them with a count of one. Of the sample, about a sixth is held by the ten largest clones. The specimen was peripheral blood, collected from a patient treated with photon-based radiotherapy. These receptors originate from a middle-aged woman with cholangiocarcinoma.

The V gene is TRBV28, the J gene TRBJ2-3; 9 positions agree with TRBD2. Germline loops: CDR1 MDHEN, CDR2 SYDVKM. CDR3 length: 15 residues. Trimming at V came to 5 bases and at J to 2 bases, leaving 5 bases not matched to a gene. This chain's CDR3 is CASSLLAGYTDTQYF. CDR3 DNA: TGTGCCAGCAGTCTTCTAGCGGGGTACACAGATACGCAGTATTTT. Supplemented by reference TRBV28 and TRBJ2-3, the full variable domain reads DVKVTQSSRYLVKRTGEKVFLECVQDMDHENMFWYRQDPGLGLRLIYFSYDVKMKEKGDIPEGYSVSREKKERFSLILESASTNQTSMYLCASSLLAGYTDTQYFGPGTRLTVL.

V is TRBV25-1 and J is TRBJ2-7; 9 nucleotides line up with TRBD2. V gave up 3 bases and J gave up 4 bases; unmatched junction bases: 16. This CDR3 region has 18 residues. Germline CDR1 MGHDK, CDR2 SYGVNS. CDR3 protein: CASSEPSGYGTSSYEQYF. The DNA of the CDR3 is TGTGCCAGCAGTGAGCCCAGTGGGTATGGGACTAGCTCATACGAGCAGTACTTC.

The chain carries TRBV19 and TRBJ2-7; maybe TRBD2 (6 bases). The V and J ends lost 4 bases and 5 bases respectively, with 15 bases between them. CDR3 length: 14 residues. Germline-derived CDR1 and CDR2 are LNHDA and SQIVND (reference sequence). The chain's CDR3 is CASSTWEAPHEQYF. The CDR3 bases are TGTGCCAGTAGTACGTGGGAGGCCCCCCACGAGCAGTACTTC.

The gene calls are TRBV28 and TRBJ1-4; tentatively, D is TRBD1 (6 bases). The CDR3 consists of 13 residues. Trimming removed 6 bases at V and 7 bases at J, with 12 bases between. CDR1 is MDHEN and CDR2 is SYDVKM in the germline V gene. This CDR3 is CASSGGSIEKLFF. CDR3 DNA: TGTGCCAGCAGCGGGGGCTCGATTGAAAAACTGTTTTTT.

This chain connects TRBV6-6 to TRBJ1-1; 8 bases are a match to TRBD1. Germline trimming cut 0 bases from V and 1 base from J; bases unmatched to any gene: 4. The CDR3 consists of 16 residues. Germline assignment: CDR1 MNHNY and CDR2 SVGAGI (reference sequence). The CDR3 region is CASSYSRGTGNTEAFF. CDR3 in DNA: TGTGCCAGCAGTTACTCAAGAGGGACAGGGAACACTGAAGCTTTCTTT.

The J gene is TRBJ2-7, the V gene TRBV27, with TRBD2 matching over 12 bases. CDR3 length: 19 amino acids. V lost 6 bases, J lost 3 bases, and 18 bases stayed unmatched. CDR1 is MNHEY, CDR2 SMNVEV, per germline (reference sequence). The CDR3 DNA sequence: TGTGCCAGCAGCCACAGGGTGGGGAGGACTAGCGGGATTCTCTACGAGCAGTACTTC. Translated, it gives CASSHRVGRTSGILYEQYF.

CDR3 region: CASSLSREDTQYF. In DNA, the CDR3 is TGTGCCAGCAGCTTAAGCAGGGAAGATACGCAGTATTTT. The chain is built from TRBV7-3 and TRBJ2-3, with D possibly matching TRBD1 (5 bases). The CDR3 length is 13 residues. With 1 base removed from V and 5 bases from J, the gap between germline ends came to 7 bases. Germline V gene lookup returns CDR1 SGHTA and CDR2 FQGTGA.

V gene TRBV2 combines with J gene TRBJ2-7; no firm D call. Trimming removed 6 bases from V and 5 bases from J, with 11 bases in between. Germline V gene data show CDR1 as SNHLY and CDR2 as FYNNEI. There are 12 residues in the CDR3. In DNA form, the CDR3 reads TGTGCCAGCAGCGTTGCCTCACACGAGCAGTACTTC. Protein: CASSVASHEQYF.

The chain couples TRBV6-5 to TRBJ2-5; perhaps TRBD2 as D (6 bases). This CDR3 contains 13 residues. Germline V gene lookup returns CDR1 MNHEY and CDR2 SVGAGI. Trimming removed 6 bases at V and 5 bases at J, with 13 bases between. DNA for the CDR3: TGTGCCAGCAGCCTACATGGGGGGGAGACCCAGTACTTC. This sequence encodes CASSLHGGETQYF.

This chain joins TRBV12-5 and TRBJ2-2; D is ambiguous. The germline V gene has CDR1 LGHNT and CDR2 FRNRAP. The V end was cut by 2 bases, the J end by 7 bases, with 2 bases between. This CDR3 is 11 amino acids long. The CDR3 sequence is CASGLNGELFF. The DNA for the CDR3 is TGTGCTAGTGGTTTGAACGGGGAGCTGTTTTTT.

The chain combines TRBV7-9 with TRBJ2-3; D call uncertain. Germline CDR1 reads SEHNR; CDR2 reads FQNEAQ (reference sequence). The CDR3 spans 15 residues. V shed 0 bases and J shed 1 base, with 8 bases lying between them. For the CDR3, the DNA is TGTGCCAGCAGCTTAGCGAGTGTAGGCACAGATACGCAGTATTTT. Its translation: CASSLASVGTDTQYF. The full variable domain, in which reference TRBV7-9 and TRBJ2-3 provide the parts outside the CDR3, is DTGVSQNPRHKITKRGQNVTFRCDPISEHNRLYWYRQTLGQGPEFLTYFQNEAQLEKSRLLSDRFSAERPKGSFSTLEIQRTEQGDSAMYLCASSLASVGTDTQYFGPGTRLTVL.

The chain couples TRBV7-2 to TRBJ1-3; D is ambiguous. The CDR3 has 14 amino acids. Trimming left V 1 base short and J 4 bases short, with 8 bases between. Germline CDR1 reads SGHTA; CDR2 reads FQGNSA. The CDR3 spells CASSLGRVGNTIYF. The CDR3 DNA follows: TGTGCCAGCAGCTTAGGGAGGGTCGGAAACACCATATATTTT.